Below, 19 T cell receptor beta chains from the same sample are listed, as sequenced in a study of T cell repertoires in cytomegalovirus infection. TCRdb re-called the reads through MiXCR, storing one row per CDR3 protein. This sample has nearly 650,000 distinct CDR3 sequences; 20% to 25% occur once, and the top ten carry roughly 8%. The sample consisted of CD8+ T cells from PBMCs. These receptor sequences come from a human donor in good health (CMV status not recorded). Some clones in this sample may be carry-over from other donors' samples.

This clonotype came up a few times. The chain combines TRBV20-1 with TRBJ1-1; 8 bases line up with TRBD1. Germline V gene lookup returns CDR1 DFQATT and CDR2 SNEGSKA (reference sequence). V trimming: 5 bases; J trimming: 1 base; junction bases outside the gene matches: 6. The CDR3 is 14 residues long. The CDR3: CSAYLDRGNTEAFF. Here the CDR3 DNA reads TGCAGTGCTTATCTCGACAGGGGGAACACTGAAGCTTTCTTT.

This clonotype was picked up many times. CDR3 loop: CASSLEGVGNQPQHF. The CDR3 DNA is TGTGCCAGCAGTTTAGAAGGGGTTGGCAATCAGCCCCAGCATTTT. The V call is TRBV12-3 or TRBV12-4, the J call TRBJ1-5, with a possible D match to TRBD1 (5 bases). V was trimmed by 1 base and J by 2 bases, leaving 9 bases between them. The CDR3 runs to 15 residues.

The chain carries TRBV19 and TRBJ1-1; possibly TRBD1 for D (5 bases). CDR1 and CDR2 from the germline V gene are LNHDA and SQIVND (reference sequence). This CDR3 spans 14 amino acids. V dropped 7 bases and J dropped 4 bases, with 16 bases sitting between them. The DNA of the CDR3 is TGTGCCAGTACGAAGTCAGGGACGGGCACTGAAGCTTTCTTT. This encodes CASTKSGTGTEAFF.

This chain connects TRBV2 to TRBJ2-3; 8 nucleotides line up with TRBD1. The CDR3 extends over 14 amino acids. Trimming at V came to 9 bases and at J to 1 base, leaving 6 bases not matched to a gene. Looked up from germline, CDR1 is SNHLY and CDR2 is FYNNEI. In nucleotides, the CDR3 is TGTGCCAGTGACCCGGGACAGGGCACAGATACGCAGTATTTT. Amino acid sequence: CASDPGQGTDTQYF.

This clonotype was counted between two and nine times. CDR3 residues: CASSRLRDRDSQPQHF. CDR3 sequence (DNA): TGTGCCAGTAGTAGGCTCCGGGACAGGGACAGTCAGCCCCAGCATTTT. This chain links TRBV19 with TRBJ1-5; TRBD1 agrees at 9 bases. In germline, CDR1 is LNHDA, CDR2 SQIVND (reference sequence). This CDR3 has 16 amino acids. V was clipped by 4 bases and J by 6 bases; unmatched bases: 10.

This clonotype occurred many times. The chain uses TRBV7-2 and TRBJ1-6; D unresolved. The CDR3 length is 15 residues. Per germline, CDR1 SGHTA and CDR2 FQGNSA. V was cut by 1 base and J by 8 bases, with 12 bases left in between. The chain's CDR3 is CASSLVLSDDSPLHF. DNA of the CDR3: TGTGCCAGCAGCTTAGTTCTAAGCGATGATTCACCCCTCCACTTT.

This sequence joins TRBV5-8 and TRBJ2-7; D remains unclear. In germline, CDR1 is SGHTS, CDR2 YDEGEE. The V gene lost 0 bases and the J gene lost 3 bases, with 7 bases spanning the gap. The CDR3 extends over 13 amino acids. The CDR3 DNA reads TGTGCCAGCAGCTTGGAACCGTTCTACGAGCAGTACGTC. This encodes CASSLEPFYEQYV.

The chain links TRBV20-1 to TRBJ2-3, with D maybe TRBD2 (5 bases). The V end was cut by 6 bases, the J end by 2 bases, with 18 bases between. CDR3 length: 15 residues. The germline V gene has CDR1 DFQATT and CDR2 SNEGSKA (reference sequence). The CDR3 sequence is CSAAEGRLYTDTQYF. CDR3 bases: TGCAGTGCCGCCGAGGGCAGGCTTTACACAGATACGCAGTATTTT.

This clonotype has at least ten counts. V is TRBV7-2 and J is TRBJ1-1; weak D call: TRBD1 (5 bases). V lost 8 bases, J lost 5 bases, and 9 bases lay in between. Germline V gives CDR1 SGHTA, CDR2 FQGNSA. This CDR3 is 11 amino acids long. The CDR3 is CASGWGTEAFF. The CDR3 region has the DNA TGTGCCAGCGGGTGGGGGACTGAAGCTTTCTTT.

This chain joins TRBV12-5 and TRBJ1-2, with D unclear. Per the germline V gene, CDR1 is LGHNT and CDR2 is FRNRAP. The V and J ends lost 5 bases and 1 base respectively, with 11 bases between them. This CDR3 contains 14 residues. Here the CDR3 DNA reads TGTGCTAGTGGTAGGGCAGGACTTAACTATGGCTACACCTTC. Translation gives CASGRAGLNYGYTF.

The chain employs TRBV27 and TRBJ1-1; tentatively, D is TRBD1 (6 bases). The V end lost 7 bases, the J end lost 1 base, and 10 bases lay between the germline ends. Germline assignment: CDR1 MNHEY and CDR2 SMNVEV (reference sequence). The CDR3 contains 13 residues. Here the CDR3 reads CASKGGRNTEAFF. The CDR3 DNA reads TGTGCCAGCAAAGGGGGACGGAACACTGAAGCTTTCTTT.

The rearrangement uses TRBV12-3 or TRBV12-4 and TRBJ1-4; TRBD1 aligns across 7 bases. Trimming took 7 bases from V and 3 from J; bases not matched to a gene: 5. The CDR3 consists of 14 residues. The CDR3 protein is CASTRQGANEKLFF. In DNA form, the CDR3 reads TGTGCCAGCACCCGACAGGGTGCTAATGAAAAACTGTTTTTT.

This clonotype was seen only a few times. The genes are TRBV9 and TRBJ1-2; no reliable D call. V was cut by 0 bases and J by 5 bases, with 17 bases left in between. CDR3 size: 16 residues. Germline CDR1 SGDLS, CDR2 YYNGEE. CDR3 DNA: TGTGCCAGCAGCGTAGGTCAGAAACCTTCTCGTTATGGCTACACCTTC. It codes for CASSVGQKPSRYGYTF.

This clonotype was found many times. V gene TRBV7-2 combines with J gene TRBJ2-7, with a weak D call TRBD2 (7 bases). Per germline, CDR1 SGHTA and CDR2 FQGNSA. Trimming removed 3 bases at V and 3 bases at J, with 18 bases between. The CDR3 has 16 residues. Here the CDR3 DNA reads TGTGCCAGCAGCTTGTCGGGGGGCTCCCGTTTCTACGAGCAGTACGTC. It translates to CASSLSGGSRFYEQYV.

This clonotype was detected only a few times. The chain joins TRBV6-1 to TRBJ2-5, with unresolved D. V was cut by 2 bases and J by 4 bases, with 11 bases left in between. There are 14 residues in the CDR3. In germline, CDR1 is MNHNS, CDR2 SASEGT. CDR3 sequence reads: CASSESAVGETQYF. CDR3 nucleotide sequence: TGTGCCAGCAGTGAATCCGCGGTAGGAGAGACCCAGTACTTC.

The chain uses TRBV7-9 and TRBJ2-1; the D gene is possibly TRBD2 (7 bases). Trimming left V 6 bases short and J 7 bases short, with 13 bases between. Looked up from germline, CDR1 is SEHNR and CDR2 is FQNEAQ (reference sequence). There are 13 residues in the CDR3. CDR3 nucleotides: TGTGCCAGCAGGTGGGGGGGCAATAATGAGCAGTTCTTC. Its protein is CASRWGGNNEQFF.

V usage is TRBV6-2 or TRBV6-3 and J usage is TRBJ2-7; 8 nucleotides align to TRBD1. With 2 bases clipped from V and 2 bases from J, the junction kept 5 bases outside the gene matches. The germline gives CDR1 MNHEY, CDR2 SVGEGT. This CDR3 region has 15 residues. DNA for the CDR3: TGTGCCAGCAGTTACGAGGGGACAGGAGCCTACGAGCAGTACGTC. It translates to CASSYEGTGAYEQYV.

Details on this clonotype: A much larger clone differs by one base, so this may be a read error. The chain uses TRBV7-2 and TRBJ2-5, with D possibly being TRBD2 (5 bases). The CDR3 totals 15 residues. The germline V and J ends were trimmed by 6 bases and 5 bases, with 19 bases remaining between them. Germline CDR1 SGHTA, CDR2 FQGNSA. In nucleotides, the CDR3 is TGTGCCAGCAGGGAGACTAACGGCTATCAGGAGACCCAGTACTTC. Its protein product is CASRETNGYQETQYF. The full variable domain, with the rest looked up from reference TRBV7-2 and TRBJ2-5, is GAGVSQSPSNKVTEKGKDVELRCDPISGHTALYWYRQSLGQGLEFLIYFQGNSAPDKSGLPSDRFSAERTGGSVSTLTIQRTQQEDSAVYLCASRETNGYQETQYFGPGTRLLVL.

This clonotype has a handful of counts. The chain combines TRBV7-9 with TRBJ2-3, with D uncertain. Germline-derived CDR1 and CDR2 are SEHNR and FQNEAQ (reference sequence). This CDR3 spans 12 amino acids. Between the trimmed V and J ends, which lost 0 bases and 11 bases, there was a span of 9 bases. CDR3 amino acids: CASSLAGIEQYF. The CDR3, as DNA: TGTGCCAGCAGCTTAGCGGGGATCGAGCAGTATTTT. Filled out from reference TRBV7-9 and TRBJ2-3, the complete variable domain reads DTGVSQNPRHKITKRGQNVTFRCDPISEHNRLYWYRQTLGQGPEFLTYFQNEAQLEKSRLLSDRFSAERPKGSFSTLEIQRTEQGDSAMYLCASSLAGIEQYFGPGTRLTVL.